Here is one TCR beta chain with its context. Its antigen is currently unknown. This specimen comes from a study of blood T cells in healthy people across ages. Study-wide points: In older individuals, TCR beta diversity per million T cells was lower, falling roughly linearly with age.

A second PCR of about 6 to 11 cycles used a sample-barcoded 5' primer and a J-beta primer mix. All cDNA molecules were each tagged by a template-switch adaptor with 12 random nucleotides. TCRdb independently ran MiXCR on the 5' RACE reads; one entry per CDR3 protein. The sample shows approximately 1,700,000 distinct CDR3 sequences, roughly two fifths of them seen only once. The sequenced sample consisted of blood. This clonotype was sampled from a human donor in good health.

CDR3 region: CASSYPRSGAGREQFF. The CDR3 DNA follows: TGTGCCAGCAGTTACCCCCGATCAGGGGCAGGGAGGGAGCAGTTCTTC. The genes are TRBV6-2 or TRBV6-3 and TRBJ2-1; D possibly uses TRBD1 or TRBD2 (6 bases each). This CDR3 is 16 amino acids long. The V end was cut by 2 bases, the J end by 10 bases, with 21 bases between. Per germline, CDR1 MNHEY and CDR2 SVGEGT.